These T cell receptor beta chains were read from a single sample in a study of blood T cell repertoires in COVID-19. Data came from immunoSEQ multiplex PCR; TCRdb stores just in-frame clones and leaves some out. The profile covers roughly 120,000 clones, with over 70% appearing a single time and roughly 1.5% taken by the ten largest. The sequencing input was peripheral blood. Receptor source: a man in his forties or fifties with acute or convalescent COVID-19. Both conserved end residues are part of each CDR3. The D gene is left open where the match is weak.

D gene,J gene,V gene,CDR3 protein,CDR3 DNA
TRBD1,TRBJ1-5,TRBV30,CAWSRGLNNQPQHF,TGTGCCTGGAGTAGGGGGCTGAACAATCAGCCCCAGCATTTT
NA,TRBJ2-5,TRBV12-5,CASGFTGSEETQYF,TGTGCTAGTGGCTTCACAGGGTCCGAGGAGACCCAGTACTTC
NA,TRBJ2-4,TRBV9,CASSVTGGWENIQYF,TGTGCCAGCAGCGTAACAGGTGGCTGGGAAAACATTCAGTACTTC
TRBD1,TRBJ2-6,TRBV13,CASSLDPTGGSGANVLTF,TGTGCCAGCAGCTTAGACCCGACAGGGGGGTCTGGGGCCAACGTCCTGACTTTC
TRBD1,TRBJ2-1,TRBV27,CASRLRQGRQFF,TGTGCCAGCAGATTACGACAGGGACGGCAGTTCTTC
NA,TRBJ1-1,TRBV7-3,CASSLLGGGGNTEAFF,TGTGCCAGCAGCTTATTGGGCGGTGGAGGGAACACTGAAGCTTTCTTT
TRBD2,TRBJ2-1,TRBV5-1,CASSLRAGGENEQFF,TGCGCCAGCAGCTTGAGGGCGGGAGGGGAAAATGAGCAGTTCTTC
NA,TRBJ2-6,TRBV28,CASNLQGGGANVLTF,TGTGCCAGCAACCTGCAGGGGGGTGGGGCCAACGTCCTGACTTTC
NA,TRBJ1-2,TRBV9,CASSPLEGGSYGYTF,TGTGCCAGCAGCCCCCTAGAGGGCGGCAGCTATGGCTACACCTTC
NA,TRBJ1-2,TRBV27,CASRAQGGTGYTF,TGTGCCAGCAGGGCACAGGGTGGCACTGGCTACACCTTC